This TCR beta chain emerged from a study of T cells in Graves' hyperthyroidism and ophthalmopathy (dated by TCRdb to about 2019). Study-wide context: To identify TCR V-J signatures that set the groups apart, the researchers used a discovery cohort of about a hundred patients, made up of 40 to 45 with Graves' ophthalmopathy and 57 with stable Graves' hyperthyroidism. Prospective prediction of ophthalmopathy was tested in an independent validation cohort of some 19 hyperthyroidism patients and 15 to 17 patients who later progressed to ophthalmopathy. For training and testing, the 100 or so patients in the discovery cohort were randomly divided in a 7:3 ratio. The study also compared thyroid tissue and blood T-cell repertoires from about six Graves' hyperthyroidism patients. After blood sampling, hyperthyroidism patients were treated with methimazole at a starting dose of 30 mg daily, and ophthalmopathy patients were treated with high-dose intravenous methylprednisolone. According to the paper, TCR Vbeta CDR3 sequencing was carried out on some 130 peripheral blood samples, which came from about 45 ophthalmopathy, around 75 hyperthyroidism and roughly 17 progressor patients. Points the paper makes about the study in general: Most expanded thyroid clonotypes (frequency above 0.001) were also detected in blood, suggesting blood repertoires may reflect thyroid immune responses. Ophthalmopathy was separated from stable hyperthyroidism by a 13 V-J signature model, with around 90% sensitivity and roughly 81% specificity obtained in cross-validation and 80%/75% obtained in testing. In validation, the model predicted progression to ophthalmopathy a median of approximately 6.3 months before onset, with roughly 70% sensitivity and roughly 77% specificity. Sample size was not statistically predetermined, and blinding of investigators to group allocation was not performed.

This clonotype was observed a few times. There is no known antigen for this receptor. No base quality values were provided; no much bigger clone lies one nucleotide off. Patients with uncontrolled infections, other autoimmune diseases, pregnancy or lactation were excluded. Diagnoses were established on the basis of clinical symptoms, serum thyroxine and TRAb, thyroid ultrasound, and orbital computed tomography. Trizol reagent was used to extract total RNA, and RNA quality was then checked on an Agilent 2100 Bioanalyzer. The TCR beta CDR3 regions were amplified from RNA transcripts. The TCR CDR3 was subjected to a first round of RT-PCR using the HTBI primer set and the Qiagen OneStep RT-PCR kit. The libraries were constructed in a second round of multiplex PCR and then size-selected and purified. Paired-end sequencing of the libraries was performed with 100 bp reads on an Illumina HiSeq2000. The paper's processing steps were these. Raw data were processed with SOAPnuke, discarding reads with adapters, uncalled bases, mean Phred below 15, or no exact constant-primer or identifier match. COPE v1.2.5 was used to merge high-quality paired reads, and clonotypes were defined as unique nucleotide sequences. Clonotypes were aligned to IMGT TRBV, TRBD and TRBJ reference segments using MiTCR v1.1. Analysis was restricted to V-J combinations with a frequency above 0.0001, which covered about 99% of repertoires. The TCS score was defined as F50 (clonal expansion) divided by E x V (chaos), with BLOSUM62-based TCRdist calculated between CDR3 peptides within each V-J. Welch's t-statistics and random forest reduced around 520 V-J features to under 15, which were used in a naive Bayes classifier (R e1071). The Morisita-Horn index was used to measure how similar the thyroid and blood repertoires were. Using fastp at Q25 and MiXCR, TCRdb reprocessed the public reads and kept productive beta chains. Rows with a matching CDR3 protein are joined into one entry that keeps the most common DNA and genes. None of the V and J calls come from the authors' own analysis; TCRdb made them. The sample has about 700,000 distinct CDR3 sequences on record, about 45% of them singletons. The top ten constitute 7% to 7.5% of the sample.

The sequence was obtained from an adult man with Graves' disease, either hyperthyroidism or ophthalmopathy (not recorded which). The sequenced sample was peripheral blood or thyroid tissue (not recorded which).

CDR3 loop: CASSPEATKPYGYTF. The DNA reads TGTGCCAGCTCACCAGAGGCAACAAAACCCTATGGCTACACCTTC. The sequence links TRBV2 to TRBJ1-2, with no confident D gene call. The CDR3 runs 15 residues from the cysteine to the phenylalanine. The entry retains the CDR3 DNA only, 45 bases that are in frame from base 1. As encoded in the germline V gene, CDR1 is SNHLY while CDR2 is FYNNEI. V sheds 8 bases and J sheds 4 bases, leaving 20 bases between their ends.